A single sample is the source of the 32 T cell receptor beta chains below, sequenced in a study. TCRdb re-called the 5' RACE reads with MiXCR, one entry per CDR3 protein. The table records tens of thousands of distinct CDR3 sequences, approximately 27% of them present only once. The sequenced sample consisted of naive CD4+ T cells sorted from a lymph node. Subset denoted: naive CD4+ T cells, CD4+CD45RA+CD25-. These receptors all stem from a female donor with breast cancer.

The chain couples TRBV5-1 to TRBJ2-2; maybe TRBD2 (5 bases). There are 13 residues in the CDR3. CDR1 is SGHRS, CDR2 YFSETQ, per germline. Trimming left V 10 bases short and J 3 bases short, with 13 bases between. This CDR3 reads CAVTRADTGELFF. As DNA, the CDR3 is TGCGCCGTGACGAGGGCGGACACCGGGGAGCTGTTTTTT.

This clonotype was counted between two and nine times. The J gene is TRBJ1-1, the V gene TRBV29-1; D is possibly TRBD1 (5 bases). In germline, CDR1 is SQVTM, CDR2 ANQGSEA. Trimming cost V 3 bases and J 3 bases, with 11 bases left between them. The CDR3 has 13 amino acids. The CDR3 nucleotides are TGCAGCGTTGACAGTGGGGGTTACACTGAAGCTTTCTTT. Protein sequence: CSVDSGGYTEAFF.

This clonotype was recorded once. The rearrangement links TRBV29-1 to TRBJ2-7; D uncertain. This CDR3 region has 12 residues. From germline, CDR1 is SQVTM and CDR2 ANQGSEA. V lost 4 bases and J 2 bases, leaving 9 bases between the germline ends. The DNA for the CDR3 is TGCAGCGTTGTTTACCCTCCCTACGAGCAGTACTTC. It yields the protein CSVVYPPYEQYF.

This clonotype was counted only a few times. The J gene is TRBJ2-3, the V gene TRBV5-1, with TRBD2 identical over 7 bases. This CDR3 region has 14 residues. The V and J ends lost 0 bases and 5 bases, in that order; junction bases with no gene match: 3. CDR1 is SGHRS, CDR2 YFSETQ, per germline. The CDR3 sequence is CASSLAGREDTQYF. The CDR3, as DNA: TGCGCCAGCAGCTTGGCGGGGAGGGAAGATACGCAGTATTTT.

The J gene is TRBJ2-1, the V gene TRBV12-3 or TRBV12-4; 11 bases align to TRBD2. The CDR3 totals 14 residues. J gave up 8 bases and V 3 bases, and 3 bases lay outside the gene matches. CDR3 sequence reads: CASSFSGGAYEQFF. The DNA for the CDR3 is TGTGCCAGCAGTTTTAGCGGGGGGGCATATGAGCAGTTCTTC.

The CDR3 DNA sequence: TGTGCCAGCAGCTCCGGGACCAATGCCCTCTTCAATGAGCAGTTCTTC. Translated: CASSSGTNALFNEQFF. The rearrangement uses TRBV11-3 and TRBJ2-1; D may correspond to TRBD1 or TRBD2 (5 bases each). The CDR3 length is 16 residues. The V gene lost 4 bases and the J gene lost 6 bases, with 19 bases spanning the gap. CDR1 and CDR2 from the germline V gene are SGHNT and YENEEA.

There are many counts of this clonotype. This sequence joins TRBV6-6 and TRBJ1-6, with unresolved D. Trimming cost V 4 bases and J 0 bases, with 13 bases left between them. The CDR3 has 17 residues. Germline CDR1 is MNHNY and CDR2 is SVGAGI (reference sequence). The CDR3 DNA follows: TGTGCCAGCAGTTCCCACAGATCGAGCTCCTATAATTCACCCCTCCACTTT. Protein product: CASSSHRSSSYNSPLHF.

This clonotype was seen a few times. The gene calls are TRBV5-1 and TRBJ2-7, with D possibly being TRBD1 or TRBD2 (5 bases each). V lost 4 bases, J lost 5 bases, and 19 bases lay in between. Germline assignment: CDR1 SGHRS and CDR2 YFSETQ. The CDR3 runs 15 residues. Here the CDR3 reads CASSLTGTSIHEQYF. CDR3 bases: TGCGCCAGCAGCCTCACCGGGACCTCAATCCACGAGCAGTACTTC.

The chain links TRBV4-1 to TRBJ2-3; no reliable D call. The ends were cut back, 0 bases at V and 5 bases at J, with 6 bases in the middle. This CDR3 contains 13 residues. Germline V gene sequence: CDR1 MGHRA, CDR2 YSYEKL. The CDR3 is CASSQDERDTQYF. CDR3 bases: TGCGCCAGCAGCCAAGATGAGCGAGATACGCAGTATTTT.

Comments on this clonotype: One junction end does not reproduce the germline sequence, and a read error may be involved. V is TRBV5-1 and J is TRBJ1-1; D perhaps matches TRBD1 (5 bases). This CDR3 is built from 15 residues. Germline CDR1 SGHRS, CDR2 YFSETQ. CDR3 in amino acids: CASGLLDGANTEAFF. The CDR3 nucleotides are TGCGCCAGCGGCTTGCTGGACGGGGCGAACACTGAAGCTTTCTTT.

As for this clonotype: This may stem from a read error, because a much larger clone lies one nucleotide away. The missing conserved phenylalanine or tryptophan at the end of this CDR3 makes a read error likely. The chain links TRBV29-1 to TRBJ1-1, with unresolved D. Germline V lookup: CDR1 SQVTM, CDR2 ANQGSEA. Trimming stripped 6 bases from V and 1 base from J, with 9 bases between. CDR3 length equals 12 residues. CDR3: CSVEGRNTEAFS. In DNA, the CDR3 is TGCAGCGTGGAGGGCAGGAACACTGAAGCTTTCTCT.

The rearrangement uses TRBV7-9 and TRBJ2-1, with D tentatively TRBD1 (6 bases). V was shortened by 5 bases and J by 2 bases, with 16 bases between the two germline ends. The CDR3 extends over 16 amino acids. The germline V gene encodes CDR1 SEHNR and CDR2 FQNEAQ (reference sequence). The CDR3 sequence is CASSPLWGQTYNEQFF. CDR3 nucleotide sequence: TGTGCCAGCAGCCCCCTTTGGGGGCAGACCTACAATGAGCAGTTCTTC.

J is TRBJ1-6 and V is TRBV7-2; no clear D gene. This CDR3 region has 17 residues. The germline CDR1 and CDR2 sequences are SGHTA and FQGNSA. Trimming took off 3 bases at V and 8 bases at J, with 20 bases between the two ends. CDR3 protein: CASSLRYRATSDSPLHF. The CDR3 bases are TGTGCCAGCAGCTTGAGATACCGGGCCACTTCGGATTCACCCCTCCACTTT.

The sample holds many counts of this clonotype. The chain combines TRBV6-5 with TRBJ1-3; 7 nucleotides match TRBD1. This CDR3 region has 15 residues. V gave up 8 bases and J gave up 0 bases; unmatched junction bases: 7. The germline CDR1 and CDR2 sequences are MNHEY and SVGAGI. CDR3 residues: CASGSGTASGNTIYF. DNA for the CDR3: TGTGCCAGCGGCTCCGGGACAGCCTCTGGAAACACCATATATTTT.

This chain links TRBV4-2 with TRBJ2-7, with D hard to call. The CDR3 extends over 14 amino acids. The germline CDR1 and CDR2 sequences are LGHNA and YNFKEQ. Trimming took 4 bases from V and 0 from J, leaving 10 bases between them. CDR3 sequence: CASSPATSSYEQYF. The CDR3 nucleotides are TGTGCCAGCAGCCCGGCCACGAGCTCCTACGAGCAGTACTTC.

This clonotype was recorded a few times. The V gene is TRBV24-1, the J gene TRBJ2-3; a weak D match, TRBD1 (7 bases). This CDR3 is built from 18 residues. V dropped 3 bases and J dropped 2 bases, with 20 bases sitting between them. The germline gives CDR1 KGHDR, CDR2 SFDVKD. The CDR3 nucleotides are TGTGCCACCAGTGATCCGGGAGCCGGGACAGCCTTCACAGATACGCAGTATTTT. Its protein product is CATSDPGAGTAFTDTQYF.

J is TRBJ2-2 and V is TRBV29-1; the D gene is possibly TRBD1 (6 bases). Trimming shortened V by 4 bases and J by 2 bases, and 11 bases separated the two germline ends. CDR1 is SQVTM, CDR2 ANQGSEA, per germline. CDR3 size: 14 residues. The CDR3 protein is CSVGPTGNTGELFF. The CDR3, as DNA: TGCAGCGTTGGCCCGACAGGCAACACCGGGGAGCTGTTTTTT.

As to this clonotype: The junction departs from the called germline gene at one end, perhaps through a read error. The chain employs TRBV20-1 and TRBJ1-1, with D perhaps matching TRBD1 (5 bases). Germline V lookup: CDR1 DFQATT, CDR2 SNEGSKA (reference sequence). This CDR3 spans 14 amino acids. The CDR3 spells CGARDRQGVSEAFF. The CDR3 DNA is TGCGGTGCTAGAGATCGACAAGGGGTTAGTGAAGCTTTCTTT.

This clonotype appeared many times. The chain links TRBV5-1 to TRBJ1-1; the D gene is possibly TRBD1 (5 bases). Germline loops: CDR1 SGHRS, CDR2 YFSETQ. V was cut by 0 bases and J by 5 bases, with 11 bases left in between. The CDR3 loop spans 14 amino acids. In DNA, the CDR3 is TGCGCCAGCAGCTTGGTTCCCGGGGGGACTGAAGCTTTCTTT. This translates into CASSLVPGGTEAFF.

This clonotype was picked up a small number of times. The V gene is TRBV28, the J gene TRBJ1-4; D possibly corresponds to TRBD1 (5 bases). The germline V gene has CDR1 MDHEN and CDR2 SYDVKM. The CDR3 loop spans 16 amino acids. The V gene lost 8 bases and the J gene lost 2 bases, with 18 bases spanning the gap. The CDR3, as DNA: TGTGCCAGCGTGCGGTCCGGGGGTGCGACTAATGAAAAACTGTTTTTT. Translated: CASVRSGGATNEKLFF.

This clonotype was observed at least ten times. This rearrangement joins TRBV9 to TRBJ2-7; tentative D call: TRBD1 (6 bases). V was clipped by 3 bases and J by 3 bases, with 16 bases between them. Germline V CDR1 and CDR2: SGDLS, YYNGEE. This CDR3 has 15 residues. The CDR3 sequence is CASSGASGTIYEQYF. The CDR3 DNA reads TGTGCCAGCAGCGGAGCCTCCGGGACAATCTACGAGCAGTACTTC.

The V and J genes are TRBV6-1 and TRBJ2-1; D remains unclear. With 6 bases removed from V and 4 bases from J, the gap between germline ends came to 10 bases. CDR3 length: 13 residues. CDR1 and CDR2 (germline): MNHNS, SASEGT. The CDR3 sequence is CASSNPVYNEQFF. CDR3 DNA sequence: TGTGCCAGCAGCAATCCCGTATACAATGAGCAGTTCTTC.

Only a few counts were recorded for this clonotype. This chain joins TRBV20-1 and TRBJ1-1; maybe TRBD1 (5 bases). The V gene lost 3 bases and the J gene lost 4 bases, with 15 bases spanning the gap. Germline CDR1 reads DFQATT; CDR2 reads SNEGSKA (reference sequence). The length of the CDR3 is 14 residues. DNA of the CDR3: TGCAGTGCTAGGCGAGGGCCTAGGGGCACTGAAGCTTTCTTT. It encodes CSARRGPRGTEAFF.

In its sample, this clonotype was seen many times. The chain has TRBV20-1 and TRBJ2-2; no clear D gene. Germline assignment: CDR1 DFQATT and CDR2 SNEGSKA (reference sequence). This CDR3 is built from 14 residues. V shed 2 bases and J shed 5 bases, with 12 bases lying between them. The CDR3 loop is CSARFNSETGELFF. Here the CDR3 DNA reads TGCAGTGCTAGATTTAATAGTGAGACCGGGGAGCTGTTTTTT.

By sample fraction, this clonotype is medium-sized (0.01 to 0.1%). The chain links TRBV20-1 to TRBJ2-3, with D possibly matching TRBD2 (5 bases). V was shortened by 3 bases and J by 4 bases, with 14 bases between the two germline ends. Germline-derived CDR1 and CDR2 are DFQATT and SNEGSKA (reference sequence). The CDR3 consists of 14 residues. The DNA of the CDR3 is TGCAGTGCTAGTGAGGGAGATCCTGCAGATACGCAGTATTTT. As protein: CSASEGDPADTQYF.

This clonotype was counted only a few times. This chain uses TRBV19 with TRBJ1-2, with D hard to call. The CDR3 spans 15 residues. Trimming stripped 8 bases from V and 8 bases from J, with 24 bases between. Germline lookup yields CDR1 LNHDA and CDR2 SQIVND (reference sequence). The CDR3 DNA sequence: TGTGCCAGTCGAACGAGGGAGCAAATAGCTCGAGGCTACACCTTC. Protein sequence: CASRTREQIARGYTF.

CDR3 residues: CASSSGTGRKDTQYF. The CDR3 DNA reads TGTGCCAGCAGCTCCGGGACAGGGAGGAAAGATACGCAGTATTTT. V is TRBV12-3 or TRBV12-4 and J is TRBJ2-3; TRBD1 matches 9 bases. V lost 6 bases and J lost 5; bases outside the gene matches: 9. This CDR3 region has 15 residues.

To note about this clonotype: This sequence may be a read error, since a much larger clone differs from it by one base. The rearrangement uses TRBV9 and TRBJ2-3, with 7 bases matching TRBD2. The CDR3 has 16 amino acids. Germline CDR1 is SGDLS and CDR2 is YYNGEE. CDR3 loop: CASGVGSGRGADTQYF. The CDR3, as DNA: TGTGCCAGCGGCGTCGGATCAGGACGGGGGGCAGATACGCAGTATTTT.

For this clonotype: A much more abundant neighbour one base away suggests this may be a read error. This rearrangement joins TRBV5-1 to TRBJ1-5; the match to TRBD1 covers 12 bases. The CDR3 totals 15 residues. Germline values: CDR1 SGHRS, CDR2 YFSETQ. CDR3 loop: CAGSLGTGGTQPQHF. Written as DNA, the CDR3 is TGCGCCGGCAGCTTGGGGACAGGGGGCACTCAGCCCCAGCATTTT. The full variable domain, its missing parts supplied by reference TRBV5-1 and TRBJ1-5, is KAGVTQTPRYLIKTRGQQVTLSCSPISGHRSVSWYQQTPGQGLQFLFEYFSETQRNKGNFPGRFSGRQFSNSRSEMNVSTLELGDSALYLCAGSLGTGGTQPQHFGDGTRLSIL.

V and J are TRBV4-3 and TRBJ1-2; tentatively, D is TRBD1 (6 bases). Looked up from germline, CDR1 is LGHNA and CDR2 is YSLEER. V lost 4 bases and J lost 5, with 17 bases in between. This CDR3 spans 15 amino acids. In DNA, the CDR3 is TGCGCCAGCAGCCCTCATGAGGGGGGCGGATATGGCTACACCTTC. Amino acids: CASSPHEGGGYGYTF.

This clonotype was found a few times. The chain has TRBV20-1 and TRBJ2-5; D is possibly TRBD2 (6 bases). The CDR3 has 15 residues. Looked up from germline, CDR1 is DFQATT and CDR2 is SNEGSKA (reference sequence). V gave up 0 bases and J gave up 0 bases, with 11 bases separating them. The CDR3 protein is CSARDGRGNQETQYF. DNA for the CDR3: TGCAGTGCTAGAGACGGACGGGGGAACCAAGAGACCCAGTACTTC.

Concerning this clonotype: This may stem from a read error, because a much larger clone lies one nucleotide away. The chain has TRBV29-1 and TRBJ1-2, with 8 bases aligning to TRBD1. V dropped 8 bases and J dropped 1; count of bases not matched to a gene: 12. The CDR3 covers 15 residues. Germline CDR1 and CDR2: SQVTM and ANQGSEA. The CDR3 DNA is TGCAGCATACACTCGGGACAGGCGAATAACTATGGCTACACCTTC. It is translated as CSIHSGQANNYGYTF.